Each of the 25 T cell receptor beta chains below was sequenced from the same sample in a study of radiotherapy plus CTLA-4 blockade in lung cancer. Assay: immunoSEQ multiplex PCR; the TCRdb copy retains only in-frame clones and omits some. The data show some 51,000 clones, 65% to 80% seen once. Material: peripheral blood, obtained from a patient treated with radiotherapy plus ipilimumab. The receptors derive from a human donor with non-small cell lung cancer whose response to radiotherapy plus ipilimumab could not be evaluated.

This chain connects TRBV7-9 to TRBJ2-5, with D uncertain. CDR3 length: 12 amino acids. Per the germline V gene, CDR1 is SEHNR and CDR2 is FQNEAQ (reference sequence). Trimming left V 5 bases short and J 5 bases short, with 9 bases between. CDR3 amino acids: CASSPHLETQYF. CDR3 DNA: TGTGCCAGCAGCCCACATCTCGAGACCCAGTACTTC.

The chain combines TRBV5-6 with TRBJ1-5; D is unclear. Germline CDR1 and CDR2: SGHDT and YYEEEE. This CDR3 spans 14 amino acids. Between the trimmed V and J ends, which lost 4 bases and 1 base, there was a span of 9 bases. This chain's CDR3 is CASSRTTSNQPQHF. The CDR3 bases are TGTGCCAGCAGCAGAACAACGAGCAATCAGCCCCAGCATTTT.

This chain uses TRBV30 with TRBJ1-6; TRBD1 might be the D (5 bases). V was cut by 5 bases and J by 9 bases, with 17 bases left in between. There are 14 residues in the CDR3. CDR1 is GTSNPN and CDR2 is SVGIG in the germline V gene (reference sequence). The CDR3 DNA is TGTGCCTGGGCTACTTCACAGGCCAGTTCACCCCTCCACTTT. Its translation is CAWATSQASSPLHF.

The chain links TRBV6-1 to TRBJ2-7, with D possibly TRBD2 on 5 matching bases. The CDR3 loop spans 12 amino acids. Trimming left V 10 bases short and J 4 bases short, with 14 bases between. CDR1 MNHNS and CDR2 SASEGT come from the germline V gene. The CDR3 protein is CATRGSGYEQYF. The CDR3 DNA reads TGTGCCACTCGGGGAAGTGGGTACGAGCAGTACTTC.

The chain recombines TRBV6-5 with TRBJ1-1; D remains unclear. CDR1 and CDR2 from the germline V gene are MNHEY and SVGAGI. V lost 1 base, J lost 5 bases, and 11 bases lay in between. CDR3 length: 14 amino acids. CDR3 DNA: TGTGCCAGCAGTTACTTTCAGGAGGGAACTGAAGCTTTCTTT. Translation: CASSYFQEGTEAFF.

This clone was seen a few times. V usage is TRBV28 and J usage is TRBJ2-1; 13 bases fit TRBD2. Trimming took 8 bases from V and 3 from J; bases not matched to a gene: 13. The CDR3 runs to 18 residues. Germline values: CDR1 MDHEN, CDR2 SYDVKM. CDR3 DNA: TGTGCCAGCCAAGGGGAAGGACTAGCGGGAGCAGTCTACAATGAGCAGTTCTTC. Translated, it gives CASQGEGLAGAVYNEQFF.

The genes are TRBV19 and TRBJ1-4; possible D gene TRBD1, 5 bases. V was trimmed by 6 bases and J by 6 bases, leaving 11 bases between them. CDR3 size: 13 residues. Germline CDR1 and CDR2: LNHDA and SQIVND (reference sequence). CDR3 sequence (DNA): TGTGCCAGTAGGACCCCGGGGGATGAAAAACTGTTTTTT. Amino acids: CASRTPGDEKLFF.

The chain couples TRBV5-1 to TRBJ2-7, with TRBD1 matching over 7 bases. Unmatched junction bases numbered 4, after V lost 4 bases and J lost 6 bases. CDR1 SGHRS and CDR2 YFSETQ come from the germline V gene. This CDR3 has 12 amino acids. The CDR3 region has the DNA TGCGCCAGCAGCGGGGACAGCCGCGAGCAGTACTTC. Protein: CASSGDSREQYF. The whole variable domain, remainder taken from reference TRBV5-1 and TRBJ2-7, is KAGVTQTPRYLIKTRGQQVTLSCSPISGHRSVSWYQQTPGQGLQFLFEYFSETQRNKGNFPGRFSGRQFSNSRSEMNVSTLELGDSALYLCASSGDSREQYFGPGTRLTVT.

The gene calls are TRBV30 and TRBJ2-3; 12 bases line up with TRBD2. With 0 bases clipped from V and 6 bases from J, the junction kept 13 bases outside the gene matches. The CDR3 totals 18 residues. Looked up from germline, CDR1 is GTSNPN and CDR2 is SVGIG (reference sequence). The chain's CDR3 is CAWSVLGSSGGAGDTQYF. CDR3 sequence (DNA): TGTGCCTGGAGTGTATTGGGGTCTAGCGGGGGGGCAGGGGATACGCAGTATTTT.

This clone was found a few times. This chain joins TRBV19 and TRBJ1-5, with D hard to call. The CDR3 spans 13 residues. Germline V gene data show CDR1 as LNHDA and CDR2 as SQIVND (reference sequence). Trimming took 6 bases from V and 4 from J, leaving 10 bases between them. CDR3 amino acids: CASSYRANQPQHF. In DNA form, the CDR3 reads TGTGCCAGTAGCTACAGAGCAAATCAGCCCCAGCATTTT.

The V call is TRBV10-1, the J call TRBJ2-2; 9 bases match TRBD1. The J segment lost 4 bases and the V segment lost 10 bases, leaving 28 bases of the junction unmatched. The CDR3 is 21 residues long. The germline V gene has CDR1 WNHNN and CDR2 SYGVQD (reference sequence). The CDR3: CAIPAPQEGTGLRGGTGELFF. The DNA for the CDR3 is TGCGCCATCCCTGCCCCTCAAGAGGGGACAGGGCTTCGGGGTGGCACCGGGGAGCTGTTTTTT.

The chain couples TRBV11-2 to TRBJ2-1, with D maybe TRBD2 (5 bases). The CDR3 sequence is 15 residues long. Germline V gene data show CDR1 as SGHAT and CDR2 as FQNNGV. V dropped 8 bases and J dropped 0 bases, with 14 bases sitting between them. This CDR3 is CASSHGGLSYNEQFF. For the CDR3, the DNA is TGTGCCAGCTCCCACGGAGGCCTCTCCTACAATGAGCAGTTCTTC. The complete variable domain, with remaining parts taken from reference TRBV11-2 and TRBJ2-1, reads EAGVAQSPRYKIIEKRQSVAFWCNPISGHATLYWYQQILGQGPKLLIQFQNNGVVDDSQLPKDRFSAERLKGVDSTLKIQPAKLEDSAVYLCASSHGGLSYNEQFFGPGTRLTVL.

This clone was counted a single time. CDR3 protein: CASSLGEGDTIYF. In nucleotides, the CDR3 is TGTGCCAGCAGCTTAGGGGAGGGGGACACCATATATTTT. The chain employs TRBV7-9 and TRBJ1-3; TRBD1 might be the D (6 bases). Germline CDR1 and CDR2: SEHNR and FQNEAQ (reference sequence). CDR3 size: 13 residues. Trimming pared 1 base from V and 8 bases from J, leaving 9 bases between.

The rearrangement links TRBV30 to TRBJ1-3; 9 bases map to TRBD1. The CDR3 contains 13 residues. Germline-derived CDR1 and CDR2 are GTSNPN and SVGIG (reference sequence). Trimming cost V 7 bases and J 3 bases; bases outside gene matches: 4. The CDR3 reads CASQGALGNTIYF. As DNA, the CDR3 is TGTGCCTCACAGGGGGCTCTTGGAAACACCATATATTTT.

The chain recombines TRBV20-1 with TRBJ2-5; no reliable D call. CDR3 length: 11 residues. The germline V gene encodes CDR1 DFQATT and CDR2 SNEGSKA (reference sequence). V was clipped by 5 bases and J by 5 bases, with 9 bases between them. This CDR3 reads CSALQWETQYF. DNA of the CDR3: TGCAGTGCTCTACAGTGGGAGACCCAGTACTTC.

This clone was picked up one time. The chain has TRBV28 and TRBJ1-2, with D unclear. The CDR3 loop spans 14 amino acids. Germline V gene data show CDR1 as MDHEN and CDR2 as SYDVKM. V lost 6 bases and J 4 bases, leaving 15 bases between the germline ends. The CDR3 spells CASSPTGGFYGYTF. For the CDR3, the DNA is TGTGCCAGCAGCCCCACGGGCGGGTTCTATGGCTACACCTTC.

The V gene is TRBV18, the J gene TRBJ1-1; D is uncertain. Germline V gene sequence: CDR1 KGHSH, CDR2 LQKENI. V lost 0 bases, J lost 8 bases, and 7 bases lay in between. This CDR3 has 12 residues. CDR3 amino acids: CASSPPQTEAFF. In DNA form, the CDR3 reads TGTGCCAGCTCACCACCGCAAACAGAAGCTTTCTTT.

V is TRBV10-2 and J is TRBJ2-7; the D gene is possibly TRBD2 (6 bases). The CDR3 runs to 11 residues. V lost 5 bases to trimming and J lost 5 bases, with 7 bases between them. The germline gives CDR1 WSHSY, CDR2 SAAADI. Here the CDR3 reads CASSTGDEQYF. The CDR3 nucleotides read TGCGCCAGCAGTACGGGGGACGAGCAGTACTTC.

V and J are TRBV28 and TRBJ2-7; 8 bases line up with TRBD1. Losses at the gene ends were 2 bases for V and 3 bases for J; bases not matched to a gene: 3. The CDR3 contains 14 residues. Germline V gene data show CDR1 as MDHEN and CDR2 as SYDVKM. The CDR3 bases are TGTGCCAGCAGTTTAACGGGACAGGTCTACGAGCAGTACTTC. This sequence encodes CASSLTGQVYEQYF.

The CDR3 protein is CASSLGGASNEKLFF. The DNA for the CDR3 is TGCGCCAGCAGCTTGGGTGGGGCCTCTAATGAAAAACTGTTTTTT. The rearrangement joins TRBV5-1 to TRBJ1-4; perhaps TRBD1 as D (5 bases). The CDR3 has 15 amino acids. V was cut by 0 bases and J by 3 bases, with 9 bases left in between. The germline V gene has CDR1 SGHRS and CDR2 YFSETQ.

This clone appeared a few times. The V call is TRBV6-6, the J call TRBJ2-5; a possible D gene is TRBD2 (6 bases). There are 16 residues in the CDR3. V gave up 2 bases and J gave up 2 bases, with 15 bases separating them. CDR1 is MNHNY, CDR2 SVGAGI, per germline (reference sequence). The CDR3, as DNA: TGTGCCAGCAGTTACCACCCGGGGAGGACGCAAGAGACCCAGTACTTC. This codes for CASSYHPGRTQETQYF.

The V and J genes are TRBV28 and TRBJ2-7; 7 bases match TRBD1. The CDR3 is 13 amino acids. Unmatched junction bases numbered 5, after V lost 6 bases and J lost 3 bases. The V gene's germline CDR1 is MDHEN and CDR2 SYDVKM. CDR3 in DNA: TGTGCCAGCAGGCCCGGGACAGTCTACGAGCAGTACTTC. This codes for CASRPGTVYEQYF.

The J gene is TRBJ2-1, the V gene TRBV30, with 8 bases identical to TRBD1. This CDR3 is built from 14 residues. Germline V CDR1 and CDR2: GTSNPN, SVGIG (reference sequence). The V gene end was trimmed by 0 bases and the J gene end by 7 bases; junction bases not matched to a gene: 5. CDR3 residues: CAWSVLGQGNEQFF. The CDR3 DNA reads as TGTGCCTGGAGTGTACTAGGACAGGGAAATGAGCAGTTCTTC.

The chain links TRBV25-1 to TRBJ2-5; 7 positions agree with TRBD2. Germline loops: CDR1 MGHDK, CDR2 SYGVNS. With V trimmed by 3 bases and J by 2 bases, 6 bases remained unmatched. This CDR3 spans 15 amino acids. The chain's CDR3 is CASSDRGGFQETQYF. The CDR3 DNA is TGTGCCAGCAGTGATAGGGGAGGGTTTCAAGAGACCCAGTACTTC.

V and J are TRBV18 and TRBJ2-1, with 9 bases aligning to TRBD2. V dropped 4 bases and J dropped 7; count of bases not matched to a gene: 8. Germline values: CDR1 KGHSH, CDR2 LQKENI. CDR3 size: 15 residues. CDR3 nucleotide sequence: TGTGCCAGCTCACGAACAGCGGGGGGTTTTAATGAGCAGTTCTTC. It encodes CASSRTAGGFNEQFF.